The 10 T cell receptor beta chains presented below share a single source sample, sequenced in a study of cytomegalovirus exposure and HLA in healthy donors. PCR involved 60 Vbeta and 13 Jbeta primers. TCRdb keeps only in-frame clones here, not all; method: immunoSEQ multiplex PCR. The sample records 100,000 to 120,000 clones, 65% to 85% being singletons. Material for sequencing was PBMCs. Receptors were obtained from a male donor in good health and CMV-seronegative.

V and J are TRBV6-6 and TRBJ1-2; D possibly corresponds to TRBD1 (6 bases). V gave up 5 bases and J gave up 5 bases, with 18 bases separating them. This CDR3 is built from 15 residues. Per germline, CDR1 MNHNY and CDR2 SVGAGI (reference sequence). The DNA for the CDR3 is TGTGCCAGCAGTGCGACAGGCCCAAGTCGGTATGGCTACACCTTC. Its translation: CASSATGPSRYGYTF.

V is TRBV5-1 and J is TRBJ1-4; TRBD1 matches at 8 bases. Germline loops: CDR1 SGHRS, CDR2 YFSETQ. The trim removed 4 bases at V and 11 bases at J, leaving 10 bases unmatched. This CDR3 has 14 residues. Here the CDR3 DNA reads TGCGCCAGCAGCAACTTGACAGGGGTGGAGAAACTGTTTTTT. This gives the protein CASSNLTGVEKLFF.

The genes are TRBV2 and TRBJ1-6; D is undetermined. Per germline, CDR1 SNHLY and CDR2 FYNNEI. The CDR3 is 15 amino acids. V lost 0 bases and J lost 10, with 13 bases in between. The CDR3 spells CASSEASGFGSPLHF. CDR3 DNA: TGTGCCAGCAGTGAAGCATCCGGGTTTGGCTCACCCCTCCACTTT.

The chain employs TRBV6-5 and TRBJ2-5; possibly TRBD2 for D (6 bases). Trimming stripped 4 bases from V and 5 bases from J, with 17 bases between. This CDR3 is built from 15 residues. Germline CDR1 MNHEY, CDR2 SVGAGI. CDR3 bases: TGTGCCAGCAGTTCTACACTAGCAGGAGAGGAGACCCAGTACTTC. As protein: CASSSTLAGEETQYF.

The rearrangement joins TRBV5-3 to TRBJ1-1; D is possibly TRBD1 (5 bases). TRBV5-3 qualifies as an ORF whose function is uncertain. The CDR3 contains 18 residues. The ends were cut back, 1 base at V and 4 bases at J, with 23 bases in the middle. Written as DNA, the CDR3 is TGTGCCAGAAGCTTGCGAAGGTGGGCAACCTCGCAGGGCACTGAAGCTTTCTTT. Translated, it gives CARSLRRWATSQGTEAFF.

This clone was found a few times. The rearrangement uses TRBV4-2 and TRBJ1-4; D gene unclear. The length of the CDR3 is 15 residues. Germline V lookup: CDR1 LGHNA, CDR2 YNFKEQ. The V end lost 0 bases, the J end lost 14 bases, and 19 bases lay between the germline ends. The DNA of the CDR3 is TGTGCCAGCAGCCAAGAACGATCGGAGGGAAACATTCTGTTTTTT. It translates to CASSQERSEGNILFF.

The CDR3 region is CASRLQGWSNYGYTF. The CDR3 DNA reads as TGTGCCAGCAGACTACAGGGATGGTCTAACTATGGCTACACCTTC. The rearrangement uses TRBV25-1 and TRBJ1-2, with D perhaps TRBD1 (6 bases). From germline, CDR1 is MGHDK and CDR2 SYGVNS. V shed 6 bases and J shed 0 bases, with 14 bases lying between them. The CDR3 length is 15 residues.

The CDR3 spells CASRLLAGVRTGELFF. CDR3 nucleotide sequence: TGTGCCAGCAGATTACTAGCGGGAGTTCGTACCGGGGAGCTGTTTTTT. This chain uses TRBV5-5 with TRBJ2-2, with 11 bases that match TRBD2. The CDR3 has 16 residues. Germline V lookup: CDR1 SGHKS, CDR2 YYEKEE (reference sequence). The J segment lost 5 bases and the V segment lost 5 bases, leaving 8 bases of the junction unmatched.

The V gene is TRBV4-2, the J gene TRBJ2-1; 11 bases map to TRBD2. Germline CDR1 is LGHNA and CDR2 is YNFKEQ. V shed 7 bases, J shed 2 bases, and the junction held 7 bases outside the gene matches. This CDR3 comprises 16 residues. The CDR3 DNA reads as TGTGCCAGCACCCCGGGACTAGCGGAGACCTACAATGAGCAGTTCTTC. Its protein product is CASTPGLAETYNEQFF.

J is TRBJ2-5 and V is TRBV29-1; the match to TRBD1 covers 8 bases. The last part of the DNA fits TRBJ2-7 better; the J call may be wrong. CDR3 length: 14 amino acids. Germline V lookup: CDR1 SQVTM, CDR2 ANQGSEA. CDR3 amino acids: CSVGPGQGTYEQYF. DNA for the CDR3: TGCAGCGTCGGCCCAGGACAGGGTACCTACGAGCAGTACTTC.